Listed below are T cell receptor beta chains from one sample, sequenced in a study of T cells after posttransplantation cyclophosphamide. Repertoires were generated with immunoSEQ multiplex PCR, while TCRdb's copy carries only in-frame clones and drops some. The sample presents some 10,000 clones, none singletons. The starting material was PBMCs, obtained after allogeneic stem cell transplant with posttransplant cyclophosphamide. The receptors were gathered from a female patient aged 40-50 years who received an allogeneic stem cell transplant from a related donor, was CMV-positive, and had no GVHD. Part of the T cells may come from the graft donor. CDR3s include the opening cysteine and the closing phenylalanine or tryptophan. The D gene is left open where the match is weak. The size entry gives once, few, many, or a class for an expanded clone.

cdr3_nt: TGTGCCAGCAGCGCTAACCTACTAACCGACAGGGGGGCCAACGTCCTGACTTTC
cdr3_aa: CASSANLLTDRGANVLTF
d_call: NA
clone_size: many
v_call: TRBV9
j_call: TRBJ2-6

cdr3_nt: TGCGCCAGCAGCTTGGGGCTCACTGAAGCTTTCTTT
cdr3_aa: CASSLGLTEAFF
d_call: NA
clone_size: many
v_call: TRBV5-1
j_call: TRBJ1-1

cdr3_nt: TGTGCCAGCAGCTCGCTCGAGGAAGGCACGCAGTATTTT
cdr3_aa: CASSSLEEGTQYF
d_call: NA
clone_size: many
v_call: TRBV7-7
j_call: TRBJ2-3

cdr3_nt: TGTGCCAGCAGACAATCGAGGGCGGCGGCTGAAGCTTTCTTT
cdr3_aa: CASRQSRAAAEAFF
d_call: NA
clone_size: many
v_call: TRBV11-3
j_call: TRBJ1-1

cdr3_nt: TGTGCCAGCAGTGAAGAGGTAGCGAGAACTGAAGCTTTCTTT
cdr3_aa: CASSEEVARTEAFF
d_call: NA
clone_size: many
v_call: TRBV6-1
j_call: TRBJ1-1

cdr3_nt: TGTGCCAGCAGCGAAGGGGGCTCTGGAGTGTACCAAGAGACCCAGTACTTC
cdr3_aa: CASSEGGSGVYQETQYF
d_call: TRBD1
clone_size: many
v_call: TRBV2
j_call: TRBJ2-5

cdr3_nt: TGCGCCAGCAGCTTGTCAGCGGGGAGGGCCCGCTCTGGAAACACCATATATTTT
cdr3_aa: CASSLSAGRARSGNTIYF
d_call: NA
clone_size: many
v_call: TRBV5-1
j_call: TRBJ1-3

cdr3_nt: TGTGCCAGCAGCGGCTGGGAGACCCAGTACTTC
cdr3_aa: CASSGWETQYF
d_call: NA
clone_size: many
v_call: TRBV11-2
j_call: TRBJ2-5

cdr3_nt: TGTGCCAGCAGCTTAGGGCCGGCGTTCGGGACAGGAGGGGGTGAGCAGTTCTTC
cdr3_aa: CASSLGPAFGTGGGEQFF
d_call: TRBD1
clone_size: many
v_call: TRBV11-3
j_call: TRBJ2-1

cdr3_nt: TGCGCCAGCAGCGACTCGACAGGGGCCCGCACTGAAGCTTTCTTT
cdr3_aa: CASSDSTGARTEAFF
d_call: TRBD1
clone_size: many
v_call: TRBV5-1
j_call: TRBJ1-1

cdr3_nt: TGTGCCAGTAGTGGCGTGGGACTTGGCTCCTACGAGCAGTACTTC
cdr3_aa: CASSGVGLGSYEQYF
d_call: NA
clone_size: few
v_call: TRBV19
j_call: TRBJ2-7

cdr3_nt: TGTGCCAGCAGTTCTAACGGACAGGGATCCTTCTACGAGCAGTACTTC
cdr3_aa: CASSSNGQGSFYEQYF
d_call: TRBD1
clone_size: many
v_call: TRBV28
j_call: TRBJ2-7

cdr3_nt: TGTGCCAGCAGCTTACGAGGAGTGGGTACGCAGTATTTT
cdr3_aa: CASSLRGVGTQYF
d_call: NA
clone_size: many
v_call: TRBV11-2
j_call: TRBJ2-3

cdr3_nt: TGTGCCAGTAGTACGGGACAGGGGGGGACTGAAGCTTTCTTT
cdr3_aa: CASSTGQGGTEAFF
d_call: TRBD1
clone_size: many
v_call: TRBV19
j_call: TRBJ1-1

cdr3_nt: TGTGCCAGTACTTGGGGACTAGCGGGAGCTCATACATCTGAGCAGTTCTTC
cdr3_aa: CASTWGLAGAHTSEQFF
d_call: TRBD2
clone_size: few
v_call: TRBV27
j_call: TRBJ2-1

cdr3_nt: TGTGCCAGCAGCCCCGGACAGGGTCGGAAGACTGAAGCTTTCTTT
cdr3_aa: CASSPGQGRKTEAFF
d_call: TRBD1
clone_size: many
v_call: TRBV7-9
j_call: TRBJ1-1

cdr3_nt: TGCGCCAGCAGTTCCGACCCCGCGGGCACTGAAGCTTTCTTT
cdr3_aa: CASSSDPAGTEAFF
d_call: NA
clone_size: many
v_call: TRBV5-1
j_call: TRBJ1-1

cdr3_nt: TGTGCCTGTTCGTTGGCCCCGAACACCGGGGAGCTGTTTTTT
cdr3_aa: CACSLAPNTGELFF
d_call: NA
clone_size: many
v_call: TRBV30
j_call: TRBJ2-2

cdr3_nt: TGTGCCAGCAGCCCCAGGTTCGTCGCCCGGAGGGACACTGAAGCTTTCTTT
cdr3_aa: CASSPRFVARRDTEAFF
d_call: NA
clone_size: many
v_call: TRBV7-9
j_call: TRBJ1-1

cdr3_nt: TGTGCCAGCAGCAGCGGGACTAGAAGCGTGGGGAACATTCAGTACTTC
cdr3_aa: CASSSGTRSVGNIQYF
d_call: TRBD2
clone_size: many
v_call: TRBV28
j_call: TRBJ2-4

cdr3_nt: TGTGCCAGCAGTTTAGGCCCCGAGGCTGAAGCTTTCTTT
cdr3_aa: CASSLGPEAEAFF
d_call: NA
clone_size: many
v_call: TRBV27
j_call: TRBJ1-1

cdr3_nt: TGTGCCATCAGTGAGTCGACTGAAGTGGGTCAGCCCCAGCATTTT
cdr3_aa: CAISESTEVGQPQHF
d_call: NA
clone_size: many
v_call: TRBV10-3
j_call: TRBJ1-5

cdr3_nt: TGTGCCAGCAGTTTATGGACAGCCTCTGGGGCCAACGTCCTGACTTTC
cdr3_aa: CASSLWTASGANVLTF
d_call: NA
clone_size: many
v_call: TRBV27
j_call: TRBJ2-6

cdr3_nt: TGTGCCAGCAGCCCGTCCGGGGGTAGGTCCTACAATGAGCAGTTCTTC
cdr3_aa: CASSPSGGRSYNEQFF
d_call: NA
clone_size: many
v_call: TRBV7-9
j_call: TRBJ2-1

cdr3_nt: TGTGCCAGCTCACAAAAAGGACAGGATGAGAGACGGTTCTTC
cdr3_aa: CASSQKGQDERRFF
d_call: TRBD1
clone_size: many
v_call: TRBV18
j_call: TRBJ2-1

cdr3_nt: TGTGCCAGCAGCACCATCGTCGGGATCTACGAGCAGTACTTC
cdr3_aa: CASSTIVGIYEQYF
d_call: NA
clone_size: many
v_call: TRBV7-2
j_call: TRBJ2-7

cdr3_nt: TGCGCCAGCAGCTTGGACAGGATGAACACTGAAGCTTTCTTT
cdr3_aa: CASSLDRMNTEAFF
d_call: NA
clone_size: many
v_call: TRBV5-1
j_call: TRBJ1-1

cdr3_nt: TGTGCCAGCAGCGAGGGACTAGCGGGAATAGATACGCAGTATTTT
cdr3_aa: CASSEGLAGIDTQYF
d_call: TRBD2
clone_size: many
v_call: TRBV5-4
j_call: TRBJ2-3

cdr3_nt: TGCGCCAGCAGCCACGGACAGATCACCGGGGAGCTGTTTTTT
cdr3_aa: CASSHGQITGELFF
d_call: NA
clone_size: many
v_call: TRBV4-1
j_call: TRBJ2-2

cdr3_nt: TGTGCCACCTCATCAGCAGGAGAGACCCAGTACTTC
cdr3_aa: CATSSAGETQYF
d_call: NA
clone_size: many
v_call: TRBV18
j_call: TRBJ2-5

cdr3_nt: TGTGCCAGCGGGACTAGCGGGGTTTATGGGGGCGAGCAGTACTTC
cdr3_aa: CASGTSGVYGGEQYF
d_call: TRBD2
clone_size: many
v_call: TRBV7-2
j_call: TRBJ2-7

cdr3_nt: TGTGCCAGCAGCTTACAGGGTGAGACCCAGTACTTC
cdr3_aa: CASSLQGETQYF
d_call: NA
clone_size: many
v_call: TRBV11-2
j_call: TRBJ2-5

cdr3_nt: TGCGCCAGCAGCCAAGAGCCCGGGACTAGCGGGCCCAGGGGGGAGCTGTTTTTT
cdr3_aa: CASSQEPGTSGPRGELFF
d_call: TRBD2
clone_size: many
v_call: TRBV4-1
j_call: TRBJ2-2

cdr3_nt: TGCGCCAGCAGCTTGTATAGCGGGGACTACGAGCAGTACTTC
cdr3_aa: CASSLYSGDYEQYF
d_call: TRBD2
clone_size: many
v_call: TRBV5-1
j_call: TRBJ2-7

cdr3_nt: TGCGCCAGCAGCTTGGCCCCTGGGAGGGCCTACGAGCAGTACTTC
cdr3_aa: CASSLAPGRAYEQYF
d_call: TRBD2
clone_size: many
v_call: TRBV5-1
j_call: TRBJ2-7

cdr3_nt: TGTGCCAGCAGTGACTCTCTAGGCGGGAAACTGTTTTTT
cdr3_aa: CASSDSLGGKLFF
d_call: NA
clone_size: many
v_call: TRBV6-4
j_call: TRBJ1-4

cdr3_nt: TGTGCCAGCAGCTTAGTAGCGGGGGGGCAAGGAGATACGCAGTATTTT
cdr3_aa: CASSLVAGGQGDTQYF
d_call: TRBD2
clone_size: few
v_call: TRBV7-3
j_call: TRBJ2-3

cdr3_nt: TGTGCCAGCAGCTGGGCCAGGACAGGGGGCTCCGAGCAGTACTTC
cdr3_aa: CASSWARTGGSEQYF
d_call: TRBD1
clone_size: many
v_call: TRBV6-5
j_call: TRBJ2-7